This T cell receptor (beta chain) was documented in a study of CD8 T cells in ankylosing spondylitis. Quantitative 5'-RACE with molecular barcodes produced the TCR beta libraries. TCRdb re-derived calls from the 5' RACE reads in MiXCR, one entry per CDR3 protein. In the table there are about 300,000 distinct CDR3 sequences, more than 20% of which are singletons. A word on this clonotype: Its target is unknown.

Findings and caveats of the study: With a CD8+ phenotype, disease-linked clones were relatively rare in peripheral blood. Clones linked to disease were reported to show significant enrichment in matched ankylosing spondylitis synovial fluid. There were earlier reports of some motif variants in reactive arthritis synovial fluid and blood.

The CDR3 totals 15 residues. CDR1 is SGHTA, CDR2 FQGNSA, per germline. V shed 2 bases and J shed 0 bases, with 10 bases lying between them. Input material: blood, either unsorted or a sorted T cell fraction (not recorded which). This sequence was found in a female donor with ankylosing spondylitis or in good health (not recorded which). The V call is TRBV7-2, the J call TRBJ2-5, with D perhaps matching TRBD1 (5 bases). CDR3 nucleotides: TGTGCCAGCAGCTTACGACAGTCTAACCAAGAGACCCAGTACTTC. Residues: CASSLRQSNQETQYF.